This TCR beta chain was observed in a study of OX40 agonist ivuxolimab in advanced cancers. At the level of the study: Ivuxolimab, an antibody acting as an agonist of OX40 (CD134), was used to treat patients. At approximately 80% male, the cohort had a mean age of 60 years, ranging from roughly 20 to 79. Study observations and caveats: Mean expanded clone counts were higher in CD8+ than CD4+ T cells. At doses 0.1 to 3.0 mg/kg, CD4+ and CD8+ clones expanded.

This table comes from immunoSEQ multiplex PCR, and its TCRdb copy is limited to in-frame clones, with some not included. This table holds 70,000 to 80,000 clones, 70% to 90% found once. V shed 2 bases and J shed 8 bases, with 14 bases lying between them. This CDR3 contains 14 residues. Germline assignment: CDR1 LNHDA and CDR2 SQIVND (reference sequence). As regards this clone: Its specificity is not known.

The source is an adult with an advanced solid tumor such as melanoma, head and neck, liver or kidney cancer. The sequenced sample was CD4+ or CD8+ T cells sorted from blood, obtained in a trial of the OX40 agonist ivuxolimab. The chain carries TRBV19 and TRBJ2-3; possibly TRBD1 or TRBD2 for D (6 bases each). DNA of the CDR3: TGTGCCAGTAGTATACAAGGGGGAGGATCTACGCAGTATTTT. Translation: CASSIQGGGSTQYF. Using reference TRBV19 and TRBJ2-3 for the parts outside the CDR3, the full variable domain is DGGITQSPKYLFRKEGQNVTLSCEQNLNHDAMYWYRQDPGQGLRLIYYSQIVNDFQKGDIAEGYSVSREKKESFPLTVTSAQKNPTAFYLCASSIQGGGSTQYFGPGTRLTVL.